Following are 16 T cell receptor beta chains from one sample sequenced in a study of T cells in Graves' hyperthyroidism and ophthalmopathy. The CDR3 regions of TCR beta were amplified from RNA transcripts. Initially, a first-round RT-PCR of the TCR CDR3 employed the HTBI primer set. MiXCR, applied by TCRdb to the multiplex PCR reads, yields one record per CDR3 protein. Here the sample spans around 520,000 distinct CDR3 sequences, roughly 14% being singletons. Sequences were obtained from blood. All receptors derive from a woman aged 18-35 years with Graves' hyperthyroidism.

This clonotype appeared a few times. The chain couples TRBV19 to TRBJ2-6, with 8 nucleotides matching TRBD1. The junction had 12 bases not matched to a gene; V was cut back by 3 bases and J by 5 bases. CDR3 length: 18 residues. Germline CDR1 reads LNHDA; CDR2 reads SQIVND (reference sequence). The DNA of the CDR3 is TGTGCCAGTAGTATCTTCGGACAGGGTATAATTAGGGCCAACGTCCTGACTTTC. It translates to CASSIFGQGIIRANVLTF.

At least ten counts were recorded for this clonotype. The chain links TRBV30 to TRBJ2-7, with TRBD1 identical over 7 bases. CDR1 GTSNPN and CDR2 SVGIG come from the germline V gene (reference sequence). The CDR3 sequence is 11 residues long. The junction had 3 bases not matched to a gene; V was cut back by 4 bases and J by 6 bases. In nucleotides, the CDR3 is TGTGCCTGGAATACAGGGGTCGAGCAGTACGTC. Translation gives CAWNTGVEQYV.

This clonotype was observed many times. This sequence joins TRBV20-1 and TRBJ1-1; D possibly corresponds to TRBD1 (5 bases). V was pared by 6 bases and J by 4 bases, with 15 bases between. The germline CDR1 and CDR2 sequences are DFQATT and SNEGSKA (reference sequence). There are 13 residues in the CDR3. The CDR3 sequence: CSALGRGSTEAFF. CDR3 nucleotides: TGCAGTGCCCTAGGTAGGGGAAGCACTGAAGCTTTCTTT.

This clonotype was detected a few times. J is TRBJ2-1 and V is TRBV6-5, with 11 bases aligning to TRBD2. The CDR3 is made up of 16 amino acids. Germline values: CDR1 MNHEY, CDR2 SVGAGI. After removal of 0 bases from V and 4 bases from J, the junction contained 2 bases not matched to a gene. CDR3 DNA: TGTGCCAGCAGTTACTCAGGGACTAGCGGATACAATGAGCAGTTCTTC. Translated: CASSYSGTSGYNEQFF.

At least ten counts were recorded for this clonotype. V is TRBV6-5 and J is TRBJ1-6, with D perhaps matching TRBD1 (6 bases). Germline V gene lookup returns CDR1 MNHEY and CDR2 SVGAGI. V was clipped by 0 bases and J by 11 bases, with 20 bases between them. There are 17 residues in the CDR3. DNA for the CDR3: TGTGCCAGCAGTTACTCCGATCCGACAGGCCCGGGGCCACCCCTCCACTTT. Its translation: CASSYSDPTGPGPPLHF.

The chain employs TRBV6-1 and TRBJ1-1; D is uncertain. Germline-derived CDR1 and CDR2 are MNHNS and SASEGT. The CDR3 covers 13 residues. V lost 8 bases and J lost 6, with 16 bases in between. As DNA, the CDR3 is TGTGCCAGCTTTTGGCTAAATGGCGCTGAAGCTTTCTTT. Its translation is CASFWLNGAEAFF.

At least ten counts were recorded for this clonotype. The junction and the germline gene differ at one end; a read error may be behind it. The rearrangement uses TRBV5-1 and TRBJ2-2; D is possibly TRBD1 (6 bases). The CDR3 consists of 15 residues. CDR1 and CDR2 (germline): SGHRS, YFSETQ. The CDR3 sequence is CASNLDSTNTGELFF. The CDR3 coding sequence is TGCGCCAGCAACTTGGACAGTACGAACACCGGGGAGCTGTTTTTT.

The gene calls are TRBV11-2 and TRBJ2-5, with 14 nucleotides matching TRBD2. Germline assignment: CDR1 SGHAT and CDR2 FQNNGV. The CDR3 loop spans 18 amino acids. V trimming: 5 bases; J trimming: 1 base; junction bases outside the gene matches: 9. The CDR3 region has the DNA TGTGCCAGCAGCACAAGGGGGACTAGCGGGAGACCCCAAGAGACCCAGTACTTC. Translation gives CASSTRGTSGRPQETQYF. Full variable domain (remainder filled in from reference TRBV11-2 and TRBJ2-5): EAGVAQSPRYKIIEKRQSVAFWCNPISGHATLYWYQQILGQGPKLLIQFQNNGVVDDSQLPKDRFSAERLKGVDSTLKIQPAKLEDSAVYLCASSTRGTSGRPQETQYFGPGTRLLVL.

The chain carries TRBV19 and TRBJ1-2; possibly TRBD1 for D (5 bases). The CDR3 extends over 12 amino acids. Germline V gene sequence: CDR1 LNHDA, CDR2 SQIVND (reference sequence). The V end was cut by 3 bases, the J end by 7 bases, with 9 bases between. As DNA, the CDR3 is TGTGCCAGTAGTATCGGGGGTTGTGGCTACACCTTC. It encodes CASSIGGCGYTF.

This rearrangement joins TRBV7-7 to TRBJ2-7, with D perhaps being TRBD1 or TRBD2 (5 bases each). The CDR3 length is 10 residues. CDR1 and CDR2 (germline): SSHAT, FNYEAQ (reference sequence). The CDR3 here is CASRDAEQYV. As DNA, the CDR3 is TGTGCTAGCAGGGACGCCGAGCAGTACGTC.

The chain uses TRBV5-6 and TRBJ2-3; D gene ambiguous. Germline V CDR1 and CDR2: SGHDT, YYEEEE. The CDR3 consists of 13 residues. Trimming pared 4 bases from V and 7 bases from J, leaving 13 bases between. The CDR3 loop reads CASSRGGRNTQYF. The CDR3 region has the DNA TGTGCCAGCAGCCGCGGCGGTCGAAATACGCAGTATTTT.

This clonotype has at least ten counts. This sequence joins TRBV18 and TRBJ1-1, with D possibly TRBD1 on 5 matching bases. The CDR3 spans 16 residues. In germline, CDR1 is KGHSH, CDR2 LQKENI. Trimming cost V 0 bases and J 4 bases, with 15 bases left between them. CDR3 DNA sequence: TGTGCCAGCTCACCACCGTGGGGGGGGAGTGGCACTGAAGCTTTCTTT. Protein: CASSPPWGGSGTEAFF.

This clonotype occurred many times. This rearrangement joins TRBV6-2 or TRBV6-3 to TRBJ1-1; D unclear. The length of the CDR3 is 14 residues. Germline V gene lookup returns CDR1 MNHEY and CDR2 SVGEGT. Trimming shortened V by 10 bases and J by 0 bases, and 15 bases separated the two germline ends. The CDR3 is CATGPRQLNTEAFF. CDR3 sequence (DNA): TGTGCCACCGGACCGCGGCAGTTGAACACTGAAGCTTTCTTT.

This chain joins TRBV11-3 and TRBJ2-7; 10 bases match TRBD2. V dropped 2 bases and J dropped 6; count of bases not matched to a gene: 4. This CDR3 is built from 14 residues. Germline V lookup: CDR1 SGHNT, CDR2 YENEEA. DNA for the CDR3: TGTGCCAGCAGCTTATTAGCGGGAGGAGTCGAGCAGTACTTC. It specifies CASSLLAGGVEQYF.

This clonotype was recorded at least ten times. This chain links TRBV3-1 with TRBJ2-5, with D possibly being TRBD2 (5 bases). Germline V gives CDR1 LGHDT, CDR2 YNNKEL (reference sequence). Trimming removed 3 bases from V and 3 bases from J, with 11 bases in between. CDR3 size: 14 residues. CDR3 in amino acids: CASSQFPGKETQYF. CDR3 in DNA: TGTGCCAGCAGCCAGTTCCCGGGGAAAGAGACCCAGTACTTC.

There are a few counts of this clonotype. This chain links TRBV5-1 with TRBJ2-5; 7 bases match TRBD1. CDR3 length: 16 amino acids. Germline assignment: CDR1 SGHRS and CDR2 YFSETQ. The J segment lost 0 bases and the V segment lost 2 bases, leaving 7 bases of the junction unmatched. The CDR3 sequence is CASSFGHRGNQETQYF. The CDR3 bases are TGCGCCAGCAGCTTCGGGCACAGGGGAAACCAAGAGACCCAGTACTTC.